The 25 T cell receptor beta chains below come from one sample, sequenced in a study of T-cell memory formation after mild COVID-19. MiXCR, run by TCRdb on the 5' RACE reads, gives a single entry per CDR3 protein. Among about 560,000 distinct CDR3 sequences, about a sixth were seen once, and the ten largest hold around 13%. Input material: PBMCs or a T cell subset sorted from them (not recorded which). These receptors were obtained from an adult woman who had mild COVID-19 (a few samples of this study predate the infection). Cell type and time point are not known.

V usage is TRBV7-6 and J usage is TRBJ2-2, with D tentatively TRBD2 (6 bases). The germline V gene encodes CDR1 SGHVS and CDR2 FNYEAQ. The CDR3 length is 13 residues. Trimming took off 5 bases at V and 5 bases at J, with 9 bases between the two ends. CDR3 residues: CASSGAGTGELFF. CDR3 sequence (DNA): TGTGCCAGCAGCGGAGCGGGTACCGGGGAGCTGTTTTTT.

The V call is TRBV6-5, the J call TRBJ1-2; perhaps TRBD1 as D (6 bases). V lost 5 bases to trimming and J lost 2 bases, with 15 bases between them. The CDR3 runs to 15 residues. Germline V gene sequence: CDR1 MNHEY, CDR2 SVGAGI. This CDR3 reads CASSPSVGANYGYTF. For the CDR3, the DNA is TGTGCCAGCAGTCCCAGCGTGGGGGCCAACTATGGCTACACCTTC.

In its sample, this clonotype was seen a few times. The V call is TRBV14, the J call TRBJ2-1; possibly TRBD1 or TRBD2 for D (5 bases each). Deletions cut 1 base from V and 16 bases from J, with 23 bases between. Looked up from germline, CDR1 is SGHDN and CDR2 is FVKESK. This CDR3 has 15 amino acids. CDR3 region: CASSQALGTTLFIFF. The CDR3 DNA reads TGTGCCAGCAGCCAAGCACTAGGGACCACCCTTTTCATATTCTTC. Combining the CDR3 with reference TRBV14 and TRBJ2-1 gives the whole variable domain EAGVTQFPSHSVIEKGQTVTLRCDPISGHDNLYWYRRVMGKEIKFLLHFVKESKQDESGMPNNRFLAERTGGTYSTLKVQPAELEDSGVYFCASSQALGTTLFIFFGPGTRLTVL.

This clonotype was detected only a few times. V and J are TRBV20-1 and TRBJ2-5; D ambiguous. The CDR3 totals 16 residues. Germline values: CDR1 DFQATT, CDR2 SNEGSKA (reference sequence). Trimming removed 0 bases from V and 5 bases from J, with 19 bases in between. Here the CDR3 reads CSARDEDPPYGETQYF. CDR3 nucleotides: TGCAGTGCTAGAGATGAAGACCCGCCATATGGGGAGACCCAGTACTTC.

V usage is TRBV6-6 and J usage is TRBJ1-5, with TRBD1 matching over 10 bases. The length of the CDR3 is 14 residues. Trimming at V came to 9 bases and at J to 6 bases, leaving 8 bases not matched to a gene. Germline V gene lookup returns CDR1 MNHNY and CDR2 SVGAGI (reference sequence). As DNA, the CDR3 is TGTGCCAGTAGACAGGGGGCGAAGGGTCAGCCCCAGCATTTT. Translating gives CASRQGAKGQPQHF.

The chain couples TRBV20-1 to TRBJ1-4; no firm D call. V was cut by 0 bases and J by 0 bases, with 2 bases left in between. The germline CDR1 and CDR2 sequences are DFQATT and SNEGSKA (reference sequence). This CDR3 has 13 residues. The DNA of the CDR3 is TGCAGTGCTAGAGAGGCAACTAATGAAAAACTGTTTTTT. Its translation is CSAREATNEKLFF.

This clonotype was seen more than once but under ten times. This sequence joins TRBV12-3 or TRBV12-4 and TRBJ1-1; TRBD1 might be the D (6 bases). The CDR3 contains 14 residues. V was cut by 6 bases and J by 2 bases, with 13 bases left in between. The CDR3 loop reads CASRAGTLNTEAFF. CDR3 bases: TGTGCCAGCAGAGCCGGGACACTCAACACTGAAGCTTTCTTT.

The V call is TRBV7-2, the J call TRBJ2-7; 7 nucleotides line up with TRBD1. Germline CDR1 reads SGHTA; CDR2 reads FQGNSA. The CDR3 is 14 residues long. The V and J ends lost 4 bases and 3 bases, in that order; junction bases with no gene match: 6. The CDR3 bases are TGTGCCAGCAGCTCCCGACAGGGCGGCTACGAGCAGTACTTC. Translating gives CASSSRQGGYEQYF.

This clonotype occurred a few times. This chain connects TRBV24-1 to TRBJ2-7; D is unresolved. The CDR3 is 14 residues long. V lost 4 bases and J lost 3, with 12 bases in between. The germline V gene encodes CDR1 KGHDR and CDR2 SFDVKD. CDR3 sequence: CATSDPEVNYEQYF. CDR3 in DNA: TGTGCCACCAGTGACCCAGAGGTAAACTACGAGCAGTACTTC.

The rearrangement uses TRBV6-5 and TRBJ2-5; D might be TRBD2 (6 bases). The CDR3 spans 14 residues. CDR1 and CDR2 (germline): MNHEY, SVGAGI. With 0 bases removed from V and 1 base from J, the gap between germline ends came to 6 bases. The CDR3 nucleotides are TGTGCCAGCAGTTACTCGGAGGGCCAAGAGACCCAGTACTTC. Translating gives CASSYSEGQETQYF.

The rearrangement joins TRBV30 to TRBJ1-5; D may be TRBD1 (5 bases). The CDR3 runs 14 residues. Germline values: CDR1 GTSNPN, CDR2 SVGIG (reference sequence). Between the trimmed V and J ends, which lost 0 bases and 7 bases, there was a span of 13 bases. CDR3 residues: CAWSVGGTGQPQHF. The CDR3, as DNA: TGTGCCTGGAGTGTTGGGGGTACCGGGCAGCCCCAGCATTTT.

This chain connects TRBV12-3 or TRBV12-4 to TRBJ1-2; D uncertain. This CDR3 is 14 amino acids long. Trimming took 2 bases from V and 3 from J, leaving 10 bases between them. The DNA of the CDR3 is TGTGCCAGCAGTTTACGGCAAACGGACTATGGCTACACCTTC. Translation: CASSLRQTDYGYTF.

This chain connects TRBV29-1 to TRBJ1-6; tentative D call: TRBD1 (5 bases). V was cut by 7 bases and J by 8 bases, with 12 bases left in between. Germline V lookup: CDR1 SQVTM, CDR2 ANQGSEA. The CDR3 has 12 residues. The CDR3 nucleotides read TGCAGCGCCCGCCTGGGGGATTCACCCCTCCACTTT. As protein: CSARLGDSPLHF.

The chain uses TRBV18 and TRBJ1-1; D uncertain. Trimming left V 0 bases short and J 3 bases short, with 14 bases between. The CDR3 sequence is 16 residues long. The germline V gene encodes CDR1 KGHSH and CDR2 LQKENI. The CDR3 protein is CASSPPRASRYTEAFF. For the CDR3, the DNA is TGTGCCAGCTCACCACCCCGGGCCAGCCGGTACACTGAAGCTTTCTTT.

The chain has TRBV24-1 and TRBJ2-3; TRBD1 is a possible D gene (6 bases). This CDR3 has 15 residues. Per germline, CDR1 KGHDR and CDR2 SFDVKD. The V and J ends lost 5 bases and 2 bases respectively, with 13 bases between them. CDR3 loop: CATSGRQAATDTQYF. In DNA, the CDR3 is TGTGCCACCAGTGGAAGACAGGCAGCCACAGATACGCAGTATTTT.

This clonotype was seen at least ten times. The V call is TRBV18, the J call TRBJ1-1, with 8 bases fitting TRBD1. Germline lookup yields CDR1 KGHSH and CDR2 LQKENI. The V gene end was trimmed by 8 bases and the J gene end by 2 bases; junction bases not matched to a gene: 4. This CDR3 is built from 13 residues. The CDR3 spells CASSGQGNTEAFF. CDR3 DNA: TGTGCCAGCAGTGGACAGGGTAACACTGAAGCTTTCTTT.

This clonotype occurred a few times. This sequence joins TRBV4-1 and TRBJ2-2, with D tentatively TRBD2 (6 bases). Per the germline V gene, CDR1 is MGHRA and CDR2 is YSYEKL. CDR3 size: 18 residues. V lost 0 bases to trimming and J lost 2 bases, with 16 bases between them. CDR3 sequence (DNA): TGCGCCAGCAGCCAAGATCATGGGGGGACCCCTAACACCGGGGAGCTGTTTTTT. Protein sequence: CASSQDHGGTPNTGELFF.

The chain recombines TRBV2 with TRBJ2-5, with D perhaps matching TRBD2 (6 bases). Germline V gene sequence: CDR1 SNHLY, CDR2 FYNNEI. Trimming shortened V by 0 bases and J by 0 bases, and 14 bases separated the two germline ends. The CDR3 sequence is 17 residues long. The CDR3 sequence: CASSEAAQRAYQETQYF. DNA for the CDR3: TGTGCCAGCAGTGAAGCGGCCCAGCGGGCGTACCAAGAGACCCAGTACTTC.

The rearrangement joins TRBV20-1 to TRBJ2-5; tentative D call: TRBD1 (6 bases). Germline loops: CDR1 DFQATT, CDR2 SNEGSKA (reference sequence). This CDR3 spans 14 amino acids. Trimming shortened V by 5 bases and J by 2 bases, and 15 bases separated the two germline ends. The chain's CDR3 is CSAPLTGRQETQYF. The CDR3 DNA reads as TGCAGTGCTCCTCTTACAGGGAGACAAGAGACCCAGTACTTC.

The CDR3 DNA reads TGTGCCAGCAGTCTCCCGCGCGACAGGGCCAACACTGAAGCTTTCTTT. It translates to CASSLPRDRANTEAFF. The V gene is TRBV2, the J gene TRBJ1-1; 7 nucleotides agree with TRBD1. V shed 5 bases, J shed 2 bases, and the junction held 11 bases outside the gene matches. Germline loops: CDR1 SNHLY, CDR2 FYNNEI. There are 16 residues in the CDR3.

The V call is TRBV12-3 or TRBV12-4, the J call TRBJ2-3; D remains unclear. The CDR3 length is 10 residues. V lost 8 bases, J lost 6 bases, and 6 bases lay in between. CDR3 residues: CASGPDTQYF. DNA of the CDR3: TGTGCCAGCGGGCCCGATACGCAGTATTTT.

This chain's CDR3 is CASSQDWGGYQPQHF. As DNA, the CDR3 is TGCGCCAGCAGCCAAGATTGGGGCGGCTATCAGCCCCAGCATTTT. The rearrangement joins TRBV4-1 to TRBJ1-5; tentatively, D is TRBD1 (5 bases). Trimming removed 0 bases at V and 5 bases at J, with 11 bases between. Germline V CDR1 and CDR2: MGHRA, YSYEKL. The length of the CDR3 is 15 residues.

This clonotype was observed a few times. The V gene is TRBV11-2, the J gene TRBJ1-1; tentatively, D is TRBD1 (6 bases). This CDR3 comprises 17 residues. V was cut by 1 base and J by 1 base, with 16 bases left in between. Germline CDR1 SGHAT, CDR2 FQNNGV. The CDR3 reads CASSLADRRLSNTEAFF. As DNA, the CDR3 is TGTGCCAGCAGCTTAGCCGACAGGCGGCTTTCGAACACTGAAGCTTTCTTT.

This chain uses TRBV18 with TRBJ1-2; tentatively, D is TRBD1 (6 bases). The CDR3 sequence is 13 residues long. Germline values: CDR1 KGHSH, CDR2 LQKENI. Trimming stripped 2 bases from V and 8 bases from J, with 12 bases between. The CDR3 coding sequence is TGTGCCAGCTCACCAGGACAGTACGGGGGCTACACCTTC. It translates to CASSPGQYGGYTF.

This clonotype came up a few times. V is TRBV6-5 and J is TRBJ2-1; D not certain. CDR3 size: 14 residues. Trimming shortened V by 4 bases and J by 2 bases, and 9 bases separated the two germline ends. Germline V gene lookup returns CDR1 MNHEY and CDR2 SVGAGI. CDR3 coding DNA: TGTGCCAGCAGTTCCCCTGGACCCTACAATGAGCAGTTCTTC. This translates into CASSSPGPYNEQFF.